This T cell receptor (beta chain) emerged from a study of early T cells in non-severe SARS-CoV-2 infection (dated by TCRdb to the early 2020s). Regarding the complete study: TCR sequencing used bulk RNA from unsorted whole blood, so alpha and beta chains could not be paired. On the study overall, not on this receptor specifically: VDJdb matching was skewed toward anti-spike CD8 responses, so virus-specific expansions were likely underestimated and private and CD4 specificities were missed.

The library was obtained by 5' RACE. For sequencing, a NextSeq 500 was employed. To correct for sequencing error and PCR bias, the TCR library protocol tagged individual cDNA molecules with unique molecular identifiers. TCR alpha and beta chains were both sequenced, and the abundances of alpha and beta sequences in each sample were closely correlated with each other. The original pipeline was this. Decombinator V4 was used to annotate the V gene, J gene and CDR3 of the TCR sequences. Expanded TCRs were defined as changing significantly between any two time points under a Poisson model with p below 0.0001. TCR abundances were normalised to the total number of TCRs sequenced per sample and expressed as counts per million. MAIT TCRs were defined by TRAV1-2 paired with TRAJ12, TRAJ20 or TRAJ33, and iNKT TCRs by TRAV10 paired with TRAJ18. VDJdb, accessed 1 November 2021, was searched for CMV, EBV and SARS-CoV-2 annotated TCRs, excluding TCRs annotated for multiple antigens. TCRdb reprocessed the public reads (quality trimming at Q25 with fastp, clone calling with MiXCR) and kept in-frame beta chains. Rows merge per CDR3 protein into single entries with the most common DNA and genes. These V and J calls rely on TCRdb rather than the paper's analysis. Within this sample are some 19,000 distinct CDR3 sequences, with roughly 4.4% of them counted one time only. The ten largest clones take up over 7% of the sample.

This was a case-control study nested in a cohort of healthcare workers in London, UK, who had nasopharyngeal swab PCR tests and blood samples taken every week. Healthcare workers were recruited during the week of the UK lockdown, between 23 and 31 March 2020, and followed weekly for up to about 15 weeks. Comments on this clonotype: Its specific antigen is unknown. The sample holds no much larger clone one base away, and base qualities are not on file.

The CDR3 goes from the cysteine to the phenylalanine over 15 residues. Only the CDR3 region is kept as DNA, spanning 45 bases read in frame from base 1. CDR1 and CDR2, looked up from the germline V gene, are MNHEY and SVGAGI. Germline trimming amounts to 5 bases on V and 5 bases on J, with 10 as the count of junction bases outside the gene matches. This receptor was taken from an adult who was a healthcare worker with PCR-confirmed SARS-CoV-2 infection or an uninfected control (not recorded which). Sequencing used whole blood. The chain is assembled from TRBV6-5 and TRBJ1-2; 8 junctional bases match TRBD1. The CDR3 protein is CASSGGQEFLYGYTF. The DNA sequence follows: TGTGCCAGCAGTGGGGGACAGGAGTTCCTATATGGCTACACCTTC.